These T cell receptor beta chains were read from a single sample in a study of T cell repertoires in cytomegalovirus infection. TCRdb redid the calling of the reads with MiXCR, one entry per CDR3 protein. The sample holds under 250,000 distinct CDR3 sequences, around 6.2% seen once. The sequencing input was PBMCs. These receptors were collected from a human donor in good health (CMV status not recorded). Some clones in this sample may be carry-over from other donors' samples. CDR3s include the opening cysteine and the closing phenylalanine or tryptophan. A D gene is named only where the DNA matches it firmly. Expanded clones are given a class, and other clones once, few, many or no size at all.

TRBD2 many TRBJ2-7 TRBV28 CASSFGLQRGHSYEQYF TGTGCCAGCAGTTTCGGGCTCCAGCGGGGGCACTCCTACGAGCAGTACTTC
TRBD1 many TRBJ2-3 TRBV5-6 CASSTAGTGIIGPRTDTQYF TGTGCCAGCAGCACCGCCGGGACAGGGATAATAGGCCCCCGCACAGATACGCAGTATTTT
. many TRBJ2-1 TRBV7-2 CASSFHIRSLGNEQFF TGTGCCAGCAGCTTCCATATACGTTCCCTGGGCAATGAGCAGTTCTTC
TRBD1 many TRBJ1-1 TRBV10-1 CASPGTVFDTEAFF TGCGCCAGCCCCGGGACAGTGTTCGACACTGAAGCTTTCTTT
. many TRBJ2-1 TRBV6-6 CASTWTAYNEQFF TGTGCCAGCACTTGGACAGCTTACAATGAGCAGTTCTTC
TRBD2 many TRBJ2-7 TRBV18 CASSPTGGDYEQYF TGTGCCAGCTCACCGACCGGGGGGGACTACGAGCAGTACTTC
TRBD1 many TRBJ2-5 TRBV2 CASNGQGMETQYF TGTGCCAGCAATGGACAGGGGATGGAGACCCAGTACTTC
. many TRBJ1-5 TRBV4-1 CASSQDPLPQPQHF TGCGCCAGCAGCCAAGATCCCTTACCCCAGCCCCAGCATTTT
. . TRBJ2-5 TRBV20-1 CSAALGSPETQYF TGCAGTGCCGCTTTAGGGTCCCCAGAGACCCAGTACTTC
. many TRBJ2-7 TRBV12-3/TRBV12-4 CASSQDTTLYEQYF TGTGCCAGCAGTCAGGACACAACTTTATACGAGCAGTACTTC
TRBD2 many TRBJ2-1 TRBV12-3/TRBV12-4 CASSGLAGGLGFNEQFF TGTGCCAGCAGCGGACTAGCGGGGGGGCTCGGTTTCAATGAGCAGTTCTTC
. . TRBJ1-6 TRBV19 CASSRPSSYNSPLHF TGTGCCAGTAGTCGGCCCAGCTCCTATAATTCACCCCTCCACTTT
. many TRBJ1-1 TRBV11-2 CASSLLSGLGTEAFF TGTGCCAGCAGCTTATTGTCAGGTCTGGGGACTGAAGCTTTCTTT
. . TRBJ1-4 TRBV11-2 CASSTTGLFATNEKLFF TGTGCCAGCAGCACAACAGGGCTATTTGCAACTAATGAAAAACTGTTTTTT
. many TRBJ2-3 TRBV11-2 CASSLNSYSTDTQYF TGTGCCAGCAGCTTAAATTCCTATTCCACAGATACGCAGTATTTT
TRBD1 many TRBJ2-7 TRBV25-1 CASSVPTGDEQYF TGTGCCAGCAGTGTACCGACAGGGGACGAGCAGTACTTC
TRBD1 . TRBJ1-5 TRBV29-1 CSVEDLGTGGNQPQHF TGCAGCGTTGAAGATCTAGGGACAGGGGGGAATCAGCCCCAGCATTTT
. medium-sized TRBJ2-6 TRBV7-3 CASSLMAGANVLTF TGTGCCAGCAGCTTAATGGCTGGGGCCAACGTCCTGACTTTC
TRBD2 many TRBJ2-3 TRBV9 CASSVGTTSTDTQYF TGTGCCAGCAGCGTGGGGACTACTAGCACAGATACGCAGTATTTT
. few TRBJ2-3 TRBV7-9 CASSWMGTDTQYF TGTGCCAGCAGCTGGATGGGCACAGATACGCAGTATTTT
. . TRBJ2-7 TRBV28 CASKWSRVVKEQYF TGTGCCAGCAAATGGTCAAGGGTAGTAAAGGAGCAGTACTTC
TRBD1 many TRBJ1-2 TRBV5-1 CASSLFDREYGYTF TGCGCCAGCAGCTTGTTCGACAGGGAGTATGGCTACACCTTC
. . TRBJ1-1 TRBV2 CASRSRFEAFF TGTGCCAGCAGATCACGGTTTGAAGCTTTCTTT
TRBD1 many TRBJ1-5 TRBV5-6 CASTPGGQPQHF TGTGCCAGCACCCCAGGGGGCCAGCCCCAGCATTTT
. many TRBJ1-6 TRBV28 CASKEMRGSGSPLHF TGTGCCAGCAAAGAAATGAGGGGTTCAGGTTCACCCCTCCACTTT
TRBD1 many TRBJ1-5 TRBV23-1 CASTRDSNSNQPQHF TGCGCCAGCACCCGGGACAGCAATAGCAATCAGCCCCAGCATTTT
. many TRBJ1-1 TRBV20-1 CSASQPGETEAFF TGCAGTGCTAGTCAACCAGGGGAGACTGAAGCTTTCTTT
TRBD2 many TRBJ2-1 TRBV20-1 CSAPRGGGVNEQFF TGCAGTGCTCCACGTGGCGGGGGGGTGAATGAGCAGTTCTTC
TRBD2 many TRBJ2-3 TRBV10-3 CAISDLGLAGTDTQYF TGTGCCATCAGTGATCTGGGACTAGCGGGAACAGATACGCAGTATTTT
TRBD2 few TRBJ2-7 TRBV5-1 CASSASSGGVYEQYF TGCGCCAGCAGCGCTTCTAGCGGGGGTGTCTACGAGCAGTACTTC
TRBD2 . TRBJ2-7 TRBV29-1 CSVSGTSSYEQYF TGCAGCGTGAGCGGGACTAGTAGCTACGAGCAGTACTTC
TRBD1 few TRBJ1-2 TRBV5-1 CASSPGTGEHSNYGYTF TGCGCCAGCAGCCCCGGGACAGGGGAGCACTCCAACTATGGCTACACCTTC
. . TRBJ2-1 TRBV10-3 CAISENGEPGQFF TGTGCCATCAGTGAGAACGGGGAGCCGGGGCAGTTCTTC
. many TRBJ2-7 TRBV7-2 CASSRLMSGEQYF TGTGCCAGCAGCCGGTTGATGTCGGGGGAGCAGTACTTC
TRBD2 many TRBJ2-1 TRBV7-2 CATGLAGGGNEQFF TGTGCCACCGGACTAGCGGGGGGGGGCAATGAGCAGTTCTTC
. many TRBJ1-2 TRBV28 CASSFFGDGYTF TGTGCCAGCAGTTTCTTTGGGGATGGCTACACCTTC
. many TRBJ1-5 TRBV12-5 CASGTTDYSNQPQHF TGTGCTAGTGGCACGACAGATTATAGCAATCAGCCCCAGCATTTT
. many TRBJ1-5 TRBV20-1 CSASSPRVGGNQPQHF TGCAGTGCTAGCTCACCCAGGGTCGGTGGCAATCAGCCCCAGCATTTT
. many TRBJ1-4 TRBV12-3/TRBV12-4 CASRSVGEKLFF TGTGCCAGCAGATCCGTGGGGGAAAAACTGTTTTTT
. . TRBJ1-1 TRBV30 CAWSVARDTEAFF TGTGCCTGGAGTGTAGCAAGAGACACTGAAGCTTTCTTT
TRBD2 . TRBJ2-7 TRBV30 CAWKRGLAQIF TGTGCCTGGAAGAGGGGACTAGCGCAGATCTTC
. many TRBJ2-7 TRBV4-3 CASSQAWRGWNEQYF TGCGCCAGCAGCCAAGCGTGGAGGGGGTGGAACGAGCAGTACTTC